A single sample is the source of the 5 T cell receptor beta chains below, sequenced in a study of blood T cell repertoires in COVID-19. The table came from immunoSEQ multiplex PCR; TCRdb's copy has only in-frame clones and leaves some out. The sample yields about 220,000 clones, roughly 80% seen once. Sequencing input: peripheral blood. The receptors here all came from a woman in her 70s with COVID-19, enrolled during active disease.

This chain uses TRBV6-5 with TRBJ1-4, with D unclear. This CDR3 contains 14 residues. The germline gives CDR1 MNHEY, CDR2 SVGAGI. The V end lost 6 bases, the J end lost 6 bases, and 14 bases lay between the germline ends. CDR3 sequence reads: CASRPSPGDEKLFF. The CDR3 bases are TGTGCCAGCAGACCCTCCCCCGGGGATGAAAAACTGTTTTTT.

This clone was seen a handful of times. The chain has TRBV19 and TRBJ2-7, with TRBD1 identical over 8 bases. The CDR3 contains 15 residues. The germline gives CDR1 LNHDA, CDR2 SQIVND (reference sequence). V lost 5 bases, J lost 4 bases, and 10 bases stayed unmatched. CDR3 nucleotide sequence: TGTGCCAGTAGTCTTCGGACAGGGACGGGATACGAGCAGTACTTC. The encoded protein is CASSLRTGTGYEQYF.

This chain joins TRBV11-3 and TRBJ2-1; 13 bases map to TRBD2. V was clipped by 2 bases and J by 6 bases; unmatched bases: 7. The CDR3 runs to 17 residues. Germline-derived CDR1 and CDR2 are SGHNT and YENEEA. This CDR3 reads CASSLYGTSGAGNEQFF. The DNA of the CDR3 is TGTGCCAGCAGCTTATATGGGACTAGCGGGGCAGGCAATGAGCAGTTCTTC. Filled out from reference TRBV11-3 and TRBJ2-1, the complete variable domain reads EAGVVQSPRYKIIEKKQPVAFWCNPISGHNTLYWYLQNLGQGPELLIRYENEEAVDDSQLPKDRFSAERLKGVDSTLKIQPAELGDSAVYLCASSLYGTSGAGNEQFFGPGTRLTVL.

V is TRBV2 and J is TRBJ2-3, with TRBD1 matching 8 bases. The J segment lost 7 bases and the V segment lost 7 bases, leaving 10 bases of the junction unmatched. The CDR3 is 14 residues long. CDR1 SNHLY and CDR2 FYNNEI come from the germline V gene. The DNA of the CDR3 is TGTGCCAGCAAGGAGGACAGGGTTATATATACGCAGTATTTT. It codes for CASKEDRVIYTQYF. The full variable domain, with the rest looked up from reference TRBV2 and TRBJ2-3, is EPEVTQTPSHQVTQMGQEVILRCVPISNHLYFYWYRQILGQKVEFLVSFYNNEISEKSEIFDDQFSVERPDGSNFTLKIRSTKLEDSAMYFCASKEDRVIYTQYFGPGTRLTVL.

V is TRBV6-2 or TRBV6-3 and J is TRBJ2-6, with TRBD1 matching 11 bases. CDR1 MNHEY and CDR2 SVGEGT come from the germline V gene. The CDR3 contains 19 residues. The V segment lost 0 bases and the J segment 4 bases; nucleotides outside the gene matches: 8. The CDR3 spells CASSYSMGQGVTGANVLTF. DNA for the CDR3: TGTGCCAGCAGTTACTCGATGGGACAGGGGGTCACCGGGGCCAACGTCCTGACTTTC.